This is a list of T cell receptor beta chains from one sample in a study of blood T cells in healthy people across ages. TCRdb redid the calling of the 5' RACE reads with MiXCR, one entry per CDR3 protein. The sample has 700,000 or so distinct CDR3 sequences, about 20% seen once. Sequenced material: blood. Receptor source: a man between 65 and 80 years old in good health. CDR3s leave out the opening cysteine and the closing phenylalanine or tryptophan. The D gene is left open where the match is weak.

CDR3 protein: ASQQVSTDTQY; V gene: TRBV28; J gene: TRBJ2-3; D gene: -; CDR3 length: 11
CDR3 protein: ASSYELGQSQETQY; V gene: TRBV6-8; J gene: TRBJ2-5; D gene: -; CDR3 length: 14
CDR3 protein: ASSVGYSGSTIY; V gene: TRBV25-1; J gene: TRBJ1-3; D gene: -; CDR3 length: 12
CDR3 protein: ASSDSFYEQY; V gene: TRBV12-3/TRBV12-4; J gene: TRBJ2-7; D gene: -; CDR3 length: 10
CDR3 protein: SARDSGGAGGQIDTQY; V gene: TRBV20-1; J gene: TRBJ2-3; D gene: TRBD2; CDR3 length: 16
CDR3 protein: ASSPTGGFWNTEAF; V gene: TRBV27; J gene: TRBJ1-1; D gene: TRBD1; CDR3 length: 14
CDR3 protein: AISANGVEQF; V gene: TRBV10-3; J gene: TRBJ2-1; D gene: -; CDR3 length: 10
CDR3 protein: ASSQYRGDSSYEQY; V gene: TRBV12-3/TRBV12-4; J gene: TRBJ2-7; D gene: TRBD1; CDR3 length: 14
CDR3 protein: ASSPRTGQDEQY; V gene: TRBV18; J gene: TRBJ2-7; D gene: TRBD1; CDR3 length: 12
CDR3 protein: ASSFKSRTENEQF; V gene: TRBV19; J gene: -; D gene: -; CDR3 length: 13
CDR3 protein: ASGRETQY; V gene: TRBV28; J gene: TRBJ2-5; D gene: -; CDR3 length: 8
CDR3 protein: SVVQGVSRSYT; V gene: TRBV29-1; J gene: TRBJ1-2; D gene: -; CDR3 length: 11
CDR3 protein: ASSLEGVPYEQY; V gene: TRBV27; J gene: TRBJ2-7; D gene: -; CDR3 length: 12
CDR3 protein: ASSPTRREGAF; V gene: TRBV6-5; J gene: TRBJ1-1; D gene: -; CDR3 length: 11
CDR3 protein: ASSGLQGHTDTQY; V gene: TRBV18; J gene: TRBJ2-3; D gene: -; CDR3 length: 13